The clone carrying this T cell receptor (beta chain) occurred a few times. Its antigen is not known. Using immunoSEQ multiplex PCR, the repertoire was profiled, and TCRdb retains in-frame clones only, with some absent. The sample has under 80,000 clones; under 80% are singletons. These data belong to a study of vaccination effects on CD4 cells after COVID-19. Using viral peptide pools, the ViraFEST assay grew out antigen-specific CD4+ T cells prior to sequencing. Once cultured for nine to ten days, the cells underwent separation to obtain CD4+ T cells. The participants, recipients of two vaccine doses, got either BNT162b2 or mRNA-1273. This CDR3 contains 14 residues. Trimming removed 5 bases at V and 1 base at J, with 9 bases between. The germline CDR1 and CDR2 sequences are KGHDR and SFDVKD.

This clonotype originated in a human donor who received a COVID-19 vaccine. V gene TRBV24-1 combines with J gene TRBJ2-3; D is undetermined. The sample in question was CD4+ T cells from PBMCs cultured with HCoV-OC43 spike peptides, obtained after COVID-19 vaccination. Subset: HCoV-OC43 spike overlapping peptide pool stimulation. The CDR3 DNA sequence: TGTGCCACCAGTGGTTCCACCCGCACAGATACGCAGTATTTT. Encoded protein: CATSGSTRTDTQYF.